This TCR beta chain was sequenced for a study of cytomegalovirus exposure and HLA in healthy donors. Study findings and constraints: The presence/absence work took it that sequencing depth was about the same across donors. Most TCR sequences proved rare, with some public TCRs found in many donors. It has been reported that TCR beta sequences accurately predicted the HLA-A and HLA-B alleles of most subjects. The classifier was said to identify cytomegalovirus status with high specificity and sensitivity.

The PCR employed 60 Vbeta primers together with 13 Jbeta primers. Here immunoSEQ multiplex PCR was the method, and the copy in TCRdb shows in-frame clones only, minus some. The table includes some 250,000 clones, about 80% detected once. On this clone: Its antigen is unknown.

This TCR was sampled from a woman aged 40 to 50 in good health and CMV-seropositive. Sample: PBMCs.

The CDR3 spells CASSEVWGPRETQYF. CDR3 DNA: TGTGCCAGCAGTGAAGTCTGGGGGCCCCGAGAGACCCAGTACTTC. V and J are TRBV6-1 and TRBJ2-5, with D possibly being TRBD1 (6 bases). V was trimmed by 1 base and J by 4 bases, leaving 13 bases between them. The length of the CDR3 is 15 residues. Germline CDR1 and CDR2: MNHNS and SASEGT.